This T cell receptor (beta chain) was observed in a study of blood T cell repertoires in COVID-19. Study background: COVID-19 samples, acute and convalescent, were from the United States, Italy and Spain. Sample material is recorded as cDNA or gDNA derived from T cells, B-cell-depleted T cells, or PBMCs.

Source study methods: Estimation of nucleated cell counts was performed using reference gene primer amplification. The data were produced by immunoSEQ multiplex PCR, yet TCRdb's version contains in-frame clones alone and is incomplete. D and trimming were read from the DNA, whereas the V and J calls and clone size are those reported in that table. This table holds roughly 40,000 clones, 88% found once. V gave up 0 bases and J gave up 0 bases, with 4 bases separating them. The V gene's germline CDR1 is SGHNT and CDR2 YYREEE (reference sequence). The CDR3 runs 14 residues. The chain joins TRBV5-4 to TRBJ1-3; D gene ambiguous. The source is a human donor in a cohort sampled during active COVID-19. Source material: peripheral blood. The CDR3 sequence: CASSLDSSGNTIYF. For the CDR3, the DNA is TGTGCCAGCAGCTTGGACAGCTCTGGAAACACCATATATTTT. Drawing the rest from reference TRBV5-4 and TRBJ1-3, the complete variable domain is ETGVTQSPTHLIKTRGQQVTLRCSSQSGHNTVSWYQQALGQGPQFIFQYYREEENGRGNFPPRFSGLQFPNYSSELNVNALELDDSALYLCASSLDSSGNTIYFGEGSWLTVV.